This T cell receptor (beta chain) was retrieved from a study of metastatic and nonmetastatic thyroid tumors. Study at large: The comparison covered peripheral blood and tumor or nodule tissue in malignant and benign thyroid patients.

The ends were cut back, 5 bases at V and 3 bases at J, with 13 bases in the middle. Germline CDR1 SEHNR, CDR2 FQNEAQ (reference sequence). The length of the CDR3 is 14 residues. Source study methods: The authors used CDR3 differences across clinicopathological groups to build a distant-metastasis classifier for papillary thyroid cancer. With MiXCR, TCRdb called clones anew from the PCR reads. The V and J calls, along with clone size, are taken from TCRdb and not from the paper's own processing. The data contain approximately 17,000 clones, around 25% of them singletons. All patients were untreated before thyroid surgery.

Sequencing was carried out using adjacent normal tissue. The sequence derives from a female donor with papillary thyroid cancer or a benign thyroid nodule (not recorded which). Some clones in this sample may be carry-over from other donors' samples. The rearrangement links TRBV7-9 to TRBJ1-2, with a possible D match to TRBD1 (5 bases). The CDR3 sequence is CASSPSGTDYGYTF. The CDR3 DNA reads TGTGCCAGCAGCCCCTCCGGGACGGACTATGGCTACACCTTC.